This T cell receptor (beta chain) was profiled in a study of blood T cell repertoires in COVID-19. Sequencing used immunoSEQ multiplex PCR; TCRdb keeps in-frame clones, though not all of them. The sample lists roughly 250,000 clones, approximately 91% occurring once. The ends lost 0 bases at V and 5 bases at J; junction bases unmatched: 4. Germline CDR1 and CDR2: LGHDT and YNNKEL (reference sequence). This CDR3 is built from 15 residues. This TCR was sampled from a woman between 40 and 50 years old who had recovered from COVID-19. The gene calls are TRBV3-1 (or the pseudogene TRBV3-2) and TRBJ2-7; 10 nucleotides align to TRBD1. Sequences were obtained from peripheral blood. The CDR3 coding sequence is TGTGCCAGCAGCCAAGATAGGACAGGGGGGAACGAGCAGTACTTC. This translates into CASSQDRTGGNEQYF.